This TCR beta chain was captured in a study of T-cell reconstitution after alpha-beta-depleted transplantation in children. The germline V and J ends were trimmed by 7 bases and 6 bases, with 16 bases remaining between them. The germline V gene has CDR1 SGHRS and CDR2 YFSETQ. The CDR3 totals 14 residues. Construction of the TCRbeta library involved unique molecular identifiers. MiXCR, applied by TCRdb to the PCR reads, yields one record per CDR3 protein. The sample contains about 830,000 distinct CDR3 sequences, roughly 15% of which appear only once. The V call is TRBV5-1, the J call TRBJ1-4, with D perhaps TRBD1 (5 bases). Sequenced material: PBMCs, mostly from graft donor cells, taken 360 days after TCRalphabeta/CD19-depleted stem cell transplant. The receptor was derived from a male patient between 5 and 17 years old who had a stem cell transplant for acute lymphoblastic leukemia, so the T cells may come from the graft donor. CDR3 nucleotides: TGCGCCAGCCGGGTGGAGGGGACCCATGAAAAACTGTTTTTT. It specifies CASRVEGTHEKLFF. The full variable domain, in which reference TRBV5-1 and TRBJ1-4 provide the parts outside the CDR3, is KAGVTQTPRYLIKTRGQQVTLSCSPISGHRSVSWYQQTPGQGLQFLFEYFSETQRNKGNFPGRFSGRQFSNSRSEMNVSTLELGDSALYLCASRVEGTHEKLFFGSGTQLSVL.